The clone carrying this T cell receptor beta chain appeared a few times. The record originates from a study of patients and donors after allogeneic stem cell transplantation. The CDR3 loop spans 13 amino acids. V was shortened by 5 bases and J by 4 bases, with 11 bases between the two germline ends. CDR1 and CDR2 (germline): SGHTA, FQGNSA. TCRdb called the RT-PCR reads again in MiXCR, with one record for every CDR3 protein. Here the sample spans roughly 30,000 distinct CDR3 sequences, nearly 7% being singletons. The sample comprised blood, either unsorted or a sorted T cell fraction (not recorded which). V is TRBV7-2 and J is TRBJ2-5; D may be TRBD2 (5 bases). This clonotype originated in a human donor who was either an allogeneic HSCT recipient or a stem cell or donor lymphocyte infusion donor (not recorded which). It is not recorded whose cells these are; they may come from a transplant donor. The CDR3 coding sequence is TGTGCCAGCAGCCCCTTAGGACTAGAGACCCAGTACTTC. Its translation is CASSPLGLETQYF.